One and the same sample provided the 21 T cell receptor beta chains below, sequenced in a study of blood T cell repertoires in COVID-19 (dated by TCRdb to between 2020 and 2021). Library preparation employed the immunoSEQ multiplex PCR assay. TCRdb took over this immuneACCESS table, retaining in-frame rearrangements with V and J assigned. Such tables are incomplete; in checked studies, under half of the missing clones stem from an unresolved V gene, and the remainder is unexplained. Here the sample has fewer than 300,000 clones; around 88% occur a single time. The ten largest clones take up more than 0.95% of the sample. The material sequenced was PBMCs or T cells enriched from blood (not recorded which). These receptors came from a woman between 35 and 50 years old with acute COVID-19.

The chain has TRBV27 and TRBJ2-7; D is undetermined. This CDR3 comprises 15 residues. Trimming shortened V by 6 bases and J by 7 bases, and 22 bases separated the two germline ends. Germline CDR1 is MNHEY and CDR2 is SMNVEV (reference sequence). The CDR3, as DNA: TGTGCCAGCAGCCCGTCAGCACTACGAGGAACTGAGCAGTACGTC. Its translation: CASSPSALRGTEQYV.

CDR3 loop: CASSSQGGQYV. CDR3 DNA sequence: TGTGCCAGCAGTTCACAGGGCGGGCAGTACGTC. This chain connects TRBV25-1 to TRBJ2-7, with D tentatively TRBD1 (6 bases). V lost 5 bases and J 9 bases, leaving 11 bases between the germline ends. In germline, CDR1 is MGHDK, CDR2 SYGVNS. This CDR3 contains 11 residues.

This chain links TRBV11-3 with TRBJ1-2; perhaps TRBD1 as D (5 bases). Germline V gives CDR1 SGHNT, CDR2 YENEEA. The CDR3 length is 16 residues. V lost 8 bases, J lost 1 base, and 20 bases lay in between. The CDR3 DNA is TGTGCCAGCCGCTCCACTTTTGACAGCTTTAACTATGGCTACACCTTC. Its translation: CASRSTFDSFNYGYTF.

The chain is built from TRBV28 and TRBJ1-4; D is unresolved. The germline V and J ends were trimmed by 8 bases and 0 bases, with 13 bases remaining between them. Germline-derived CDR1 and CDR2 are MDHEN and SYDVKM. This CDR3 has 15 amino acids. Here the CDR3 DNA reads TGTGCCAGCGTCAAAGGTGGAGCAACTAATGAAAAACTGTTTTTT. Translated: CASVKGGATNEKLFF.

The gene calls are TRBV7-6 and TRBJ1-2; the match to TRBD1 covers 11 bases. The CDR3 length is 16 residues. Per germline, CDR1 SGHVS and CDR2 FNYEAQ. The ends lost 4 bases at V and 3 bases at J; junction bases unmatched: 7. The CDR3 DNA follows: TGTGCCAGCAGCTCCCCGTCGGGACAGGGGGACTATGGCTACACCTTC. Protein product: CASSSPSGQGDYGYTF.

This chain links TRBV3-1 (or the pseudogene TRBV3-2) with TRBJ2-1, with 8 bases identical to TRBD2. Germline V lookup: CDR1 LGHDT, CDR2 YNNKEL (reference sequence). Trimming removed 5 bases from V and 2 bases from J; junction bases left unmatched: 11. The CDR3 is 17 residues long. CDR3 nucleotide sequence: TGTGCCAGCAGCGCCTCATTGGCGGGAGGCGCCTACAATGAGCAGTTCTTC. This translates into CASSASLAGGAYNEQFF.

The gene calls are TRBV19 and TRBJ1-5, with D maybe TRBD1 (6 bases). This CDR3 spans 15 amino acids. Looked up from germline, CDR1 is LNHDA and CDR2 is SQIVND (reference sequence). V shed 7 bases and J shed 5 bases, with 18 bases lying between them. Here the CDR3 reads CASTDQGWADQPQHF. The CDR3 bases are TGTGCCAGTACGGACCAGGGGTGGGCAGATCAGCCCCAGCATTTT.

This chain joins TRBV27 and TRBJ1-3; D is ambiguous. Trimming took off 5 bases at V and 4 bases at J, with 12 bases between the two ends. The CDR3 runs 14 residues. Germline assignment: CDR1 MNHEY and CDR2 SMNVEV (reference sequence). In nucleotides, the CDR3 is TGTGCCAGCAGTGAGGTTTATGGGGGAAACACCATATATTTT. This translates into CASSEVYGGNTIYF.

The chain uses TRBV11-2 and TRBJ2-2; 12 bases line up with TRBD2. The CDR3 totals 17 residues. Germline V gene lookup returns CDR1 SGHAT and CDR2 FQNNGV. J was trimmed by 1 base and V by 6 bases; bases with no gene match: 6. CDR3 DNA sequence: TGTGCCAGCAGATCCCAACTAGCGGGAGGGAACACCGGGGAGCTGTTTTTT. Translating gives CASRSQLAGGNTGELFF. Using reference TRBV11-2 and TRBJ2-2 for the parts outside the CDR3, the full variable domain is EAGVAQSPRYKIIEKRQSVAFWCNPISGHATLYWYQQILGQGPKLLIQFQNNGVVDDSQLPKDRFSAERLKGVDSTLKIQPAKLEDSAVYLCASRSQLAGGNTGELFFGEGSRLTVL.

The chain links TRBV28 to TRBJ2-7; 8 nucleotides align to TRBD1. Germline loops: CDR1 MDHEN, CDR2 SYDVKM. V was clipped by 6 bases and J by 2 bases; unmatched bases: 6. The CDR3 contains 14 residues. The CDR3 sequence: CASRSSTGAYEQYF. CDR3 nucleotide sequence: TGTGCCAGCAGGTCCTCGACAGGGGCCTACGAGCAGTACTTC. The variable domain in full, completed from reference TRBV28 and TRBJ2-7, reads DVKVTQSSRYLVKRTGEKVFLECVQDMDHENMFWYRQDPGLGLRLIYFSYDVKMKEKGDIPEGYSVSREKKERFSLILESASTNQTSMYLCASRSSTGAYEQYFGPGTRLTVT.

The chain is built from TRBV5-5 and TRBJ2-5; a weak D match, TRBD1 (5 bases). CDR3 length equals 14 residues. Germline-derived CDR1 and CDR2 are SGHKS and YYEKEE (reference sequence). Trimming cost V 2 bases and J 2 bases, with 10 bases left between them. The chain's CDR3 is CASSFRVLQETQYF. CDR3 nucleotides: TGTGCCAGCAGCTTCAGGGTCCTACAAGAGACCCAGTACTTC.

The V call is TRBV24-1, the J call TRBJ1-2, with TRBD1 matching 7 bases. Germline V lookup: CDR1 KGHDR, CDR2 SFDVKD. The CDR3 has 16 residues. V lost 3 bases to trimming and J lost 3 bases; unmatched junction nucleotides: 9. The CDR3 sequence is CATSDPFRQGDYGYTF. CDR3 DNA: TGTGCCACCAGTGATCCCTTTCGCCAGGGGGACTATGGCTACACCTTC.

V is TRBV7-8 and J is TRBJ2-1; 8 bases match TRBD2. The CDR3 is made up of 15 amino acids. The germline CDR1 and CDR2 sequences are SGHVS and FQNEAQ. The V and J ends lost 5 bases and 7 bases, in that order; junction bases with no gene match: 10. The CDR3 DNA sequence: TGTGCCAGCAGCCATCGTGGACTAGCCGGGAATGAGCAGTTCTTC. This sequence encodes CASSHRGLAGNEQFF.

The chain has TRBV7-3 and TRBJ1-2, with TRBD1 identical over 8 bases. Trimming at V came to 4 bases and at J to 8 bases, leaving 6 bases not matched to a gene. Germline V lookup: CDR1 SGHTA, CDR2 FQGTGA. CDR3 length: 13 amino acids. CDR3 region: CASSSAGGWGYTF. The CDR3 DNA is TGTGCCAGCAGCTCGGCAGGGGGCTGGGGCTACACCTTC.

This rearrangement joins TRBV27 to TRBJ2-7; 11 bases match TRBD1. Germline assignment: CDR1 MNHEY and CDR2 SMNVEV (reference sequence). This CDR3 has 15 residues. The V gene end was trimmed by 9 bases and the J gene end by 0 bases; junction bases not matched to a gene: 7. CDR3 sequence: CARPTGTGGSYEQYF. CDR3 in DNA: TGTGCCAGGCCGACCGGGACAGGGGGCTCCTACGAGCAGTACTTC.

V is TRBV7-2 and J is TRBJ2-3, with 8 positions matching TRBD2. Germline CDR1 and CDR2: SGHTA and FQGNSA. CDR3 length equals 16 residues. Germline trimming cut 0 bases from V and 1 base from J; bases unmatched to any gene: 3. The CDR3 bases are TGTGCCAGCAGCTTAGCGGCAGCGGGAGGCACAGATACGCAGTATTTT. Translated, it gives CASSLAAAGGTDTQYF.

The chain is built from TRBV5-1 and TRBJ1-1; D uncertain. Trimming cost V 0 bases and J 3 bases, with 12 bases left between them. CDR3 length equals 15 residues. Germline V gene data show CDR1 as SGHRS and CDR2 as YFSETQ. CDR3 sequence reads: CASSLVTGGYTEAFF. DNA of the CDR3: TGCGCCAGCAGCTTGGTAACTGGCGGGTACACTGAAGCTTTCTTT.

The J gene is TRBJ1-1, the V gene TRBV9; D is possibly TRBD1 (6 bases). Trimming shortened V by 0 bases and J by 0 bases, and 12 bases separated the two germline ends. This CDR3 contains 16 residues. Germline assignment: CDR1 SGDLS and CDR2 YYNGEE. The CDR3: CASSVGPGALNTEAFF. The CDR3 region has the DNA TGTGCCAGCAGCGTAGGCCCAGGGGCCCTGAACACTGAAGCTTTCTTT.

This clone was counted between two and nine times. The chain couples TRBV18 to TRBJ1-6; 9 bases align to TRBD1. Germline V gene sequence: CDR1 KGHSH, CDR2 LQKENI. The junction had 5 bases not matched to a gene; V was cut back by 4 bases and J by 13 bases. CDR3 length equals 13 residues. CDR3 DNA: TGTGCCAGCTCACAGGACAGGGGAGCCCCCCTCCACTTT. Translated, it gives CASSQDRGAPLHF. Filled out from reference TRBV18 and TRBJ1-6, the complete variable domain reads NAGVMQNPRHLVRRRGQEARLRCSPMKGHSHVYWYRQLPEEGLKFMVYLQKENIIDESGMPKERFSAEFPKEGPSILRIQQVVRGDSAAYFCASSQDRGAPLHFGNGTRLTVT.

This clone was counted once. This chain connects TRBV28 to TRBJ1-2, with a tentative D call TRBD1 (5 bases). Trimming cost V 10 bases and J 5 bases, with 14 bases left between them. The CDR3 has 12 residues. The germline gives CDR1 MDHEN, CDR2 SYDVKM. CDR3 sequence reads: CAMGTQVYGYTF. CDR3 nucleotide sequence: TGTGCCATGGGGACTCAAGTTTATGGCTACACCTTC.

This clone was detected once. This CDR3 reads CASSLYRAFNQPQHF. In DNA, the CDR3 is TGTGCCAGCAGTTTATACAGGGCCTTTAATCAGCCCCAGCATTTT. The gene calls are TRBV27 and TRBJ1-5; tentative D call: TRBD1 (6 bases). CDR1 is MNHEY and CDR2 is SMNVEV in the germline V gene (reference sequence). CDR3 length: 15 residues. Trimming pared 1 base from V and 4 bases from J, leaving 11 bases between.